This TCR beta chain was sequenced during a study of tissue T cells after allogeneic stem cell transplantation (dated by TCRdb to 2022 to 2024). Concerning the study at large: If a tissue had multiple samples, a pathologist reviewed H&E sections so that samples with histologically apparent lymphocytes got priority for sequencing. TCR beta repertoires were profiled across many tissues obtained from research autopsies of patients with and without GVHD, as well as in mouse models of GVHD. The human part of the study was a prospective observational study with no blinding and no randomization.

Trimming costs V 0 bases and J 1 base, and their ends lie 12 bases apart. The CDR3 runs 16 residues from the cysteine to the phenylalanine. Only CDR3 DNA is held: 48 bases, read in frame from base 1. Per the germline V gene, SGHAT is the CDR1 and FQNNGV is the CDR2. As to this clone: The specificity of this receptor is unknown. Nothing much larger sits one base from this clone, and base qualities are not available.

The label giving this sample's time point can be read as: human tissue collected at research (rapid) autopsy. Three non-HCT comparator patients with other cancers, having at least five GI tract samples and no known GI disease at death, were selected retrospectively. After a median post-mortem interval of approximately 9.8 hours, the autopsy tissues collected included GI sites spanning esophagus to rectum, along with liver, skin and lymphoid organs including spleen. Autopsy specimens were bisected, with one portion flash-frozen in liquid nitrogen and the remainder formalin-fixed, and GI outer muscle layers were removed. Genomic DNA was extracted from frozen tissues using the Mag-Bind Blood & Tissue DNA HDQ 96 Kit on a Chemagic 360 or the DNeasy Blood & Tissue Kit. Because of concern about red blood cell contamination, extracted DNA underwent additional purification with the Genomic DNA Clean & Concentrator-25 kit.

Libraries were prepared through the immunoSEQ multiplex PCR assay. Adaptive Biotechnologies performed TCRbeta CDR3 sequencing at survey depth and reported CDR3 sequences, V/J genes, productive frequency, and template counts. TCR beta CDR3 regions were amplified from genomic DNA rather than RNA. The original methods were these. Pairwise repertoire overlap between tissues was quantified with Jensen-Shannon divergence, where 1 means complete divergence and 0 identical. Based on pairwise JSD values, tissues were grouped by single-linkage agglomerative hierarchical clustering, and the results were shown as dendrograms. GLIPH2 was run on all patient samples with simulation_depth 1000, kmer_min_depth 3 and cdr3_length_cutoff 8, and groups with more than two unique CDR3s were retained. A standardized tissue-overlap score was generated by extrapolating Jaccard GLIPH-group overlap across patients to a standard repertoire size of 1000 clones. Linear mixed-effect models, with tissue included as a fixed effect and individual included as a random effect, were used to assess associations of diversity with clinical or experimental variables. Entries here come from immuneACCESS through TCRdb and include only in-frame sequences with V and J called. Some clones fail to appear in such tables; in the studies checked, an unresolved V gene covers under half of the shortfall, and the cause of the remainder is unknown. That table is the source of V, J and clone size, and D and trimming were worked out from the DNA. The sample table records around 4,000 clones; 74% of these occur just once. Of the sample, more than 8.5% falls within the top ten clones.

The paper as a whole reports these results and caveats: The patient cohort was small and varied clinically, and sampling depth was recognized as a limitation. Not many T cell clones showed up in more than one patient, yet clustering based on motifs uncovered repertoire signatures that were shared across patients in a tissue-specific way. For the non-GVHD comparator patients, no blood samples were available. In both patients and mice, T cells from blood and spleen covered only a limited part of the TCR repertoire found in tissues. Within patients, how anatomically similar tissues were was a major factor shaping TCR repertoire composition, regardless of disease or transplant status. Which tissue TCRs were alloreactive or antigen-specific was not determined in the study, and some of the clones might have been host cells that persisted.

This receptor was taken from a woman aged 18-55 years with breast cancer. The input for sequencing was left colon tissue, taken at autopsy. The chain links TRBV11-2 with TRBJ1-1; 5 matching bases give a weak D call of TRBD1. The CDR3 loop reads CASSLDGTGANTEAFF. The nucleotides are TGTGCCAGCAGCTTAGATGGTACTGGGGCGAACACTGAAGCTTTCTTT.